This entry describes one T cell receptor (beta chain). Time point described: baseline, week 1 (first vaccination visit). Regarding treatment: pre-vaccination baseline after standard-of-care therapy. Assay: immunoSEQ multiplex PCR; the TCRdb copy retains only in-frame clones and omits some. The sample has fewer than 50,000 clones, roughly 92% seen once. Germline assignment: CDR1 SQVTM and CDR2 ANQGSEA. V gave up 7 bases and J gave up 6 bases, with 25 bases separating them. CDR3 length: 16 amino acids. This record comes from a study of a mutant IDH1 vaccine in newly diagnosed glioma. Study as a whole: The treated group averaged 40.4 years old and was roughly 60% male, about 40% female.

The sequenced sample was PBMCs, obtained from a glioma patient treated with radiotherapy, temozolomide or both. This chain uses TRBV29-1 with TRBJ2-1; D possibly corresponds to TRBD2 (6 bases). The sequence came from a man younger than 35 with glioma. CDR3 residues: CSARSRRGARANEQFF. The CDR3 DNA reads TGCAGCGCTCGGAGCCGGAGGGGAGCGCGCGCCAATGAGCAGTTCTTC.